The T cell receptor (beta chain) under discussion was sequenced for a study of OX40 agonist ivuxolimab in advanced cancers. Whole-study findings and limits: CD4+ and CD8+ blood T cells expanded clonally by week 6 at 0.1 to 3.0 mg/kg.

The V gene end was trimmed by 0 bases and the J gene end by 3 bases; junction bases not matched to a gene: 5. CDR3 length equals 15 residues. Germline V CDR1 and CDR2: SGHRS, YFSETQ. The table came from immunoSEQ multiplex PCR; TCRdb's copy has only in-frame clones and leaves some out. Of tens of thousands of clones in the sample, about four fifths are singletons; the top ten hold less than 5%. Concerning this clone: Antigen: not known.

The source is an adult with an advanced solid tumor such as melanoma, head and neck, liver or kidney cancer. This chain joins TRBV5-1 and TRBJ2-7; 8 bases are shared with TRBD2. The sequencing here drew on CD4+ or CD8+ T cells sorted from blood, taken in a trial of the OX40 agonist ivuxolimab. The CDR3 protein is CASSLVAGTSYEQYF. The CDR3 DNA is TGCGCCAGCAGCTTGGTGGCAGGGACTAGCTACGAGCAGTACTTC.